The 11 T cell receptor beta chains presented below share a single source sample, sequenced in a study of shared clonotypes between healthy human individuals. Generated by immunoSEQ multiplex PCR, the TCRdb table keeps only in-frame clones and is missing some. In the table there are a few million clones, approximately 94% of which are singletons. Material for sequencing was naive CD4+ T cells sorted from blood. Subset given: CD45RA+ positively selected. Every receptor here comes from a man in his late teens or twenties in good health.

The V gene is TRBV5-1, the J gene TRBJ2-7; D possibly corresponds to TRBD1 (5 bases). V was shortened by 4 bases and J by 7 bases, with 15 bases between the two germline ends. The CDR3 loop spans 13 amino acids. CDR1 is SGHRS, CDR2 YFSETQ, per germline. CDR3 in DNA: TGCGCCAGCAGCCTGACAGTCACTGGGGAGCAGTACTTC. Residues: CASSLTVTGEQYF.

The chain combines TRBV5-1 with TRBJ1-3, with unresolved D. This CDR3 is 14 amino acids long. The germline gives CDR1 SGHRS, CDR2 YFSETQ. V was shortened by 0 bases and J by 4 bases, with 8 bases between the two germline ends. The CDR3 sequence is CASSLVTDGNTIYF. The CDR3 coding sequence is TGCGCCAGCAGCTTGGTAACAGACGGAAACACCATATATTTT.

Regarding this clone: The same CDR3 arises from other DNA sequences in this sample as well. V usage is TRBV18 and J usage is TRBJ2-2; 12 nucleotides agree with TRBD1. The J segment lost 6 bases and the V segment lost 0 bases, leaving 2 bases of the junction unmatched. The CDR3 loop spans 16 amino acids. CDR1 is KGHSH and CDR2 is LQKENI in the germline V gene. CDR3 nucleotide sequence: TGTGCCAGCTCACCACCGGGACAGGGGGCCGCCGGGGAGCTGTTTTTT. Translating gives CASSPPGQGAAGELFF.

The CDR3 DNA reads as TGCGCCAGCAGCCAGACAGGGATTGCTGTGGAGACCCAGTACTTC. Translating it yields CASSQTGIAVETQYF. This chain uses TRBV5-1 with TRBJ2-5; 7 positions match TRBD1. Trimming took 4 bases from V and 5 from J; bases not matched to a gene: 11. The CDR3 spans 15 residues. Looked up from germline, CDR1 is SGHRS and CDR2 is YFSETQ.

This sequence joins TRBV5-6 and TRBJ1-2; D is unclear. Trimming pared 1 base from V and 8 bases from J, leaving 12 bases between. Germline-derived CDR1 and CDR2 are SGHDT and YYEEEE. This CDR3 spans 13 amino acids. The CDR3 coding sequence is TGTGCCAGCAGCTTGAGTTATCGGAGGGGCTACACCTTC. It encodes CASSLSYRRGYTF.

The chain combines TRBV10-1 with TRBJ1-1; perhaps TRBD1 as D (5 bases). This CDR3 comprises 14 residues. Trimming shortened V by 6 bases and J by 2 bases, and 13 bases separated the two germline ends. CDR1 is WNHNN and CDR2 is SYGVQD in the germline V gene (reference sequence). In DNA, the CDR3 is TGCGCCAGCAGCGGACACCCCGCCAACACTGAAGCTTTCTTT. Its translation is CASSGHPANTEAFF.

The CDR3 reads CASSSRTGDHEQYF. The CDR3 DNA is TGTGCCAGCAGCTCTCGCACAGGGGACCACGAGCAGTACTTC. The gene calls are TRBV7-8 and TRBJ2-7, with 7 bases fitting TRBD1. CDR1 is SGHVS and CDR2 is FQNEAQ in the germline V gene. CDR3 length: 14 amino acids. The ends lost 4 bases at V and 5 bases at J; junction bases unmatched: 8.

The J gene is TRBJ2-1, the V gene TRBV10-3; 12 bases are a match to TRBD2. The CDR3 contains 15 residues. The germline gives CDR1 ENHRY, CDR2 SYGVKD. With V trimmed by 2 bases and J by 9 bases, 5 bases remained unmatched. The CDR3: CAISETSGGLGEQFF. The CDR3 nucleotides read TGTGCCATCAGTGAGACTAGCGGGGGGCTGGGTGAGCAGTTCTTC.

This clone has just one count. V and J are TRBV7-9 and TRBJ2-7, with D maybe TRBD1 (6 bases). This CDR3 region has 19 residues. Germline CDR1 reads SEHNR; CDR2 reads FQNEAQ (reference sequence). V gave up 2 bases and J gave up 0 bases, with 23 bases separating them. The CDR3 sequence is CASSLREKDRKRSSYEQYF. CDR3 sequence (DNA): TGTGCCAGCAGCTTAAGGGAAAAGGACAGAAAGAGGAGCTCCTACGAGCAGTACTTC. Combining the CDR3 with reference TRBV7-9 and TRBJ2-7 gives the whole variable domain DTGVSQNPRHKITKRGQNVTFRCDPISEHNRLYWYRQTLGQGPEFLTYFQNEAQLEKSRLLSDRFSAERPKGSFSTLEIQRTEQGDSAMYLCASSLREKDRKRSSYEQYFGPGTRLTVT.

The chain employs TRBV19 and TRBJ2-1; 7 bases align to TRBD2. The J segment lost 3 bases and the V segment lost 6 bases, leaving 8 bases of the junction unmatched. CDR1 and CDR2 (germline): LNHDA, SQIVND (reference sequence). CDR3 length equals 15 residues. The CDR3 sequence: CASSALTSIYNEQFF. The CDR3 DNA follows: TGTGCCAGTAGCGCCTTGACTAGCATCTACAATGAGCAGTTCTTC.

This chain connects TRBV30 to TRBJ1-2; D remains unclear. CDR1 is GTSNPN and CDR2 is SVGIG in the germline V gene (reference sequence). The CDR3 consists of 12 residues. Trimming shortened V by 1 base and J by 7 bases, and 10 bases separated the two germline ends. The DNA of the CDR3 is TGTGCCTGGAGTGGGGCCCCTCTTGGCTACACCTTC. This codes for CAWSGAPLGYTF.